Below are 22 T cell receptor beta chains sequenced from a single sample in a study of radiotherapy plus CTLA-4 blockade in lung cancer. The assay was immunoSEQ multiplex PCR, and TCRdb's table has in-frame clones only and misses some. The data hold nearly 110,000 clones, with approximately 87% observed a single time. Sequencing used peripheral blood, obtained from a patient treated with radiotherapy plus ipilimumab. These receptors originate from a human donor with non-small cell lung cancer that progressed on radiotherapy plus ipilimumab. Some clones in this sample may be carry-over from other donors' samples.

The chain's CDR3 is CASSLAGTSGGYNEQFF. The CDR3 DNA reads as TGTGCCAGCAGCTTAGCGGGGACTAGCGGGGGCTACAATGAGCAGTTCTTC. This sequence joins TRBV7-2 and TRBJ2-1; 14 bases align to TRBD2. The CDR3 spans 17 residues. The J segment lost 3 bases and the V segment lost 0 bases, leaving 1 base of the junction unmatched. The germline CDR1 and CDR2 sequences are SGHTA and FQGNSA.

This chain links TRBV9 with TRBJ2-5; possible D gene TRBD2, 6 bases. V was trimmed by 2 bases and J by 2 bases, leaving 7 bases between them. CDR1 and CDR2 (germline): SGDLS, YYNGEE. This CDR3 is built from 13 residues. CDR3 coding DNA: TGTGCCAGCAGCGTCGGGGGTCAAGAGACCCAGTACTTC. As protein: CASSVGGQETQYF.

The chain carries TRBV2 and TRBJ2-7, with D perhaps TRBD1 (6 bases). Deletions cut 6 bases from V and 4 bases from J, with 16 bases between. Per germline, CDR1 SNHLY and CDR2 FYNNEI. CDR3 size: 14 residues. The CDR3: CASSYARGLYEQYF. Here the CDR3 DNA reads TGTGCCAGCAGCTACGCCAGGGGCCTGTACGAGCAGTACTTC.

Details on this clone: The sample has other DNA sequences that encode this CDR3 too. The chain is built from TRBV7-2 and TRBJ1-1, with a weak D call TRBD1 (6 bases). Deletions cut 5 bases from V and 2 bases from J, with 9 bases between. The CDR3 is made up of 13 amino acids. Germline V CDR1 and CDR2: SGHTA, FQGNSA. The DNA of the CDR3 is TGTGCCAGCAGCACAGGGCATAACACTGAAGCTTTCTTT. Translated, it gives CASSTGHNTEAFF.

J is TRBJ2-5 and V is TRBV19; D uncertain. Germline V gives CDR1 LNHDA, CDR2 SQIVND (reference sequence). The V end was cut by 6 bases, the J end by 2 bases, with 19 bases between. The CDR3 spans 16 residues. The CDR3 nucleotides are TGTGCCAGTAGCCTCCGTCCCGGCTACGTACAAGAGACCCAGTACTTC. Protein sequence: CASSLRPGYVQETQYF.

The V and J genes are TRBV29-1 and TRBJ1-1; D uncertain. Germline CDR1 and CDR2: SQVTM and ANQGSEA. V lost 4 bases and J lost 4, with 13 bases in between. This CDR3 contains 13 residues. CDR3 sequence: CSVVGGAATEAFF. Written as DNA, the CDR3 is TGCAGCGTTGTGGGCGGAGCGGCCACTGAAGCTTTCTTT.

Only a few counts were recorded for this clone. The J gene is TRBJ1-2, the V gene TRBV4-3; D possibly corresponds to TRBD1 (6 bases). The CDR3 has 16 amino acids. Germline V gene data show CDR1 as LGHNA and CDR2 as YSLEER. V lost 1 base to trimming and J lost 8 bases, with 20 bases between them. In nucleotides, the CDR3 is TGCGCCAGCAGCCAAGGGCAGGGGTATCTTGATATGGGCTACACCTTC. Its protein product is CASSQGQGYLDMGYTF.

The genes are TRBV23-1 and TRBJ2-7, with 10 bases lining up with TRBD1. TRBV23-1 is designated an ORF whose function remains uncertain. This CDR3 contains 18 residues. The trim removed 0 bases at V and 0 bases at J, leaving 8 bases unmatched. The CDR3 protein is CASSQSKGQGTSSYEQYF. Here the CDR3 DNA reads TGCGCCAGCAGTCAATCGAAGGGACAGGGGACCAGCTCCTACGAGCAGTACTTC.

CDR3 residues: CASSQVRVGTEAFF. The CDR3 coding sequence is TGCGCCAGCAGCCAAGTTAGGGTAGGCACTGAAGCTTTCTTT. V and J are TRBV4-1 and TRBJ1-1; D not resolved. Trimming took off 1 base at V and 4 bases at J, with 10 bases between the two ends. This CDR3 is 14 amino acids long. The germline V gene has CDR1 MGHRA and CDR2 YSYEKL.

This chain connects TRBV9 to TRBJ2-7; 11 bases fit TRBD2. The length of the CDR3 is 19 residues. V was clipped by 3 bases and J by 4 bases; unmatched bases: 18. The V gene's germline CDR1 is SGDLS and CDR2 YYNGEE. This CDR3 reads CASSARPGLAAGQWYEQYF. The CDR3, as DNA: TGTGCCAGCAGCGCGAGACCGGGACTAGCGGCAGGGCAGTGGTACGAGCAGTACTTC.

J is TRBJ2-5 and V is TRBV15; 7 nucleotides match TRBD1. The CDR3 has 15 residues. Per the germline V gene, CDR1 is LNHNV and CDR2 is YYDKDF (reference sequence). Trimming took 1 base from V and 3 from J; bases not matched to a gene: 5. The CDR3 spells CATSRVGTAKETQYF. In nucleotides, the CDR3 is TGTGCCACCAGCAGAGTTGGGACAGCTAAAGAGACCCAGTACTTC.

Comment on this clone: At the DNA level, this CDR3 is encoded by other sequences in the same sample as well. This chain links TRBV7-3 with TRBJ1-1; no definite D call. The V end was cut by 6 bases, the J end by 7 bases, with 12 bases between. The CDR3 spans 12 residues. Germline CDR1 and CDR2: SGHTA and FQGTGA. CDR3 sequence: CASRDDRLEAFF. The CDR3 DNA reads TGTGCCAGCAGAGACGACCGCCTTGAAGCTTTCTTT.

V and J are TRBV4-1 and TRBJ1-3, with 9 positions matching TRBD1. The CDR3 sequence is 15 residues long. With 4 bases clipped from V and 7 bases from J, the junction kept 8 bases outside the gene matches. Germline V gene lookup returns CDR1 MGHRA and CDR2 YSYEKL. CDR3 nucleotide sequence: TGCGCCAGCAGCCCCACGGGACAGGGCTGGAACACCATATATTTT. This codes for CASSPTGQGWNTIYF.

This chain links TRBV4-2 with TRBJ2-5; 12 nucleotides line up with TRBD2. This CDR3 comprises 20 residues. CDR1 and CDR2 (germline): LGHNA, YNFKEQ. V lost 4 bases, J lost 2 bases, and 17 bases stayed unmatched. The CDR3 here is CASSPAASGGAFGIQETQYF. The CDR3 nucleotides read TGTGCCAGCAGCCCAGCGGCTAGCGGGGGGGCCTTTGGTATACAAGAGACCCAGTACTTC.

This chain connects TRBV6-5 to TRBJ1-5; TRBD1 matches at 7 bases. The CDR3 loop spans 13 amino acids. Looked up from germline, CDR1 is MNHEY and CDR2 is SVGAGI. With 8 bases clipped from V and 5 bases from J, the junction kept 6 bases outside the gene matches. This CDR3 reads CASARQGHQPQHF. The CDR3 coding sequence is TGTGCCAGCGCCCGACAGGGCCATCAGCCCCAGCATTTT.

J is TRBJ1-2 and V is TRBV11-2, with D perhaps TRBD1 (5 bases). This CDR3 comprises 15 residues. Germline-derived CDR1 and CDR2 are SGHAT and FQNNGV. The ends were cut back, 5 bases at V and 1 base at J, with 14 bases in the middle. DNA of the CDR3: TGTGCCAGCAGCCAGATCGTGACAGATAACTATGGCTACACCTTC. Its protein is CASSQIVTDNYGYTF. Complete variable domain (other parts from reference TRBV11-2 and TRBJ1-2): EAGVAQSPRYKIIEKRQSVAFWCNPISGHATLYWYQQILGQGPKLLIQFQNNGVVDDSQLPKDRFSAERLKGVDSTLKIQPAKLEDSAVYLCASSQIVTDNYGYTFGSGTRLTVV.

This clone was counted a single time. The chain employs TRBV4-3 and TRBJ2-5, with 10 bases that match TRBD2. Losses at the gene ends were 1 base for V and 1 base for J; bases not matched to a gene: 3. The CDR3 contains 16 residues. Germline V gene data show CDR1 as LGHNA and CDR2 as YSLEER. As DNA, the CDR3 is TGCGCCAGCAGCCAAGTGAAGCGGGGGGGCCAAGAGACCCAGTACTTC. Translation: CASSQVKRGGQETQYF.

The chain links TRBV29-1 to TRBJ1-5; TRBD1 matches 7 bases. Germline CDR1 SQVTM, CDR2 ANQGSEA. V was pared by 6 bases and J by 7 bases, with 9 bases of the junction left unmatched. This CDR3 comprises 13 residues. The CDR3 region has the DNA TGCAGCGTGAGGACAGGACAGGAGCAGCCCCAGCATTTT. It translates to CSVRTGQEQPQHF.

This chain connects TRBV27 to TRBJ1-1, with D possibly matching TRBD1 (5 bases). Germline lookup yields CDR1 MNHEY and CDR2 SMNVEV (reference sequence). The CDR3 extends over 14 amino acids. The V end was cut by 3 bases, the J end by 1 base, with 9 bases between. CDR3 protein: CASSFDGGNTEAFF. The CDR3 nucleotides are TGTGCCAGCAGTTTTGACGGGGGGAACACTGAAGCTTTCTTT.

This clone occurred a few times. The V and J genes are TRBV28 and TRBJ2-1, with a weak D call TRBD1 (6 bases). Trimming stripped 4 bases from V and 8 bases from J, with 15 bases between. The CDR3 contains 14 residues. Germline V gene data show CDR1 as MDHEN and CDR2 as SYDVKM. Written as DNA, the CDR3 is TGTGCCAGCAGTTACCTGGGGGCAAGGTATGAGCAGTTCTTC. Translation: CASSYLGARYEQFF.

The chain links TRBV2 to TRBJ1-3; perhaps TRBD1 as D (6 bases). The CDR3 has 18 residues. Trimming left V 1 base short and J 0 bases short, with 16 bases between. CDR1 is SNHLY and CDR2 is FYNNEI in the germline V gene. The CDR3 is CASSEDGGRTFSGNTIYF. As DNA, the CDR3 is TGTGCCAGCAGTGAAGACGGGGGCCGAACCTTCTCTGGAAACACCATATATTTT.

The rearrangement joins TRBV9 to TRBJ2-2; the match to TRBD1 covers 9 bases. CDR1 SGDLS and CDR2 YYNGEE come from the germline V gene. The CDR3 is 15 residues long. V was clipped by 3 bases and J by 8 bases; unmatched bases: 8. The CDR3 region is CASSARTGEGGELFF. The CDR3 DNA follows: TGTGCCAGCAGCGCCAGGACAGGGGAGGGAGGGGAGCTGTTTTTT.